The 17 T cell receptor beta chains presented below share a single source sample, sequenced in a study of blood T cell repertoires in COVID-19. Using immunoSEQ multiplex PCR, the repertoire was profiled, and TCRdb retains in-frame clones only, with some absent. This table holds 140,000 or so clones, over 80% found once. Sequencing was performed on PBMCs or T cells enriched from blood (not recorded which). The receptors were sampled from a man in his 60s who had recovered from COVID-19.

The rearrangement uses TRBV3-1 (or the pseudogene TRBV3-2) and TRBJ2-7, with D hard to call. In germline, CDR1 is LGHDT, CDR2 YNNKEL (reference sequence). V was trimmed by 4 bases and J by 3 bases, leaving 22 bases between them. This CDR3 is built from 17 residues. The CDR3, as DNA: TGTGCCAGCAGCCCAACAATGAGCCCTCTAGTTTTCTACGAGCAGTACTTC. This translates into CASSPTMSPLVFYEQYF.

The chain joins TRBV6-6 to TRBJ2-5; TRBD2 aligns across 8 bases. Germline CDR1 and CDR2: MNHNY and SVGAGI (reference sequence). Unmatched junction bases numbered 4, after V lost 5 bases and J lost 5 bases. CDR3 size: 13 residues. CDR3 in DNA: TGTGCCAGCAGTCGATCTAGCGGGGAGACCCAGTACTTC. It yields the protein CASSRSSGETQYF.

This chain connects TRBV28 to TRBJ2-1; D gene ambiguous. The CDR3 length is 12 residues. Trimming pared 8 bases from V and 8 bases from J, leaving 13 bases between. Germline values: CDR1 MDHEN, CDR2 SYDVKM. The DNA for the CDR3 is TGTGCCAGCGCGGAATCTTACCATGAGCAGTTCTTC. Its translation: CASAESYHEQFF.

Notes on this clone: Relative to the germline gene, one junction end is altered; a read error may explain this. The V gene is TRBV7-7, the J gene TRBJ2-1, with D maybe TRBD2 (5 bases). Germline V lookup: CDR1 SSHAT, CDR2 FNYEAQ (reference sequence). This CDR3 is 13 amino acids long. CDR3 residues: CASSLARTNEQFF. CDR3 sequence (DNA): TGTGCTAGCAGCTTAGCGCGAACCAATGAGCAGTTCTTC.

The genes are TRBV5-5 and TRBJ2-2; TRBD2 might be the D (5 bases). The V gene's germline CDR1 is SGHKS and CDR2 YYEKEE (reference sequence). This CDR3 has 14 residues. V gave up 4 bases and J gave up 0 bases, with 7 bases separating them. DNA of the CDR3: TGTGCCAGCAGCCGGGGTTCGAACACCGGGGAGCTGTTTTTT. Translation: CASSRGSNTGELFF.

V and J are TRBV28 and TRBJ2-3; D is undetermined. The CDR3 consists of 13 residues. Trimming stripped 3 bases from V and 2 bases from J, with 6 bases between. Germline V gives CDR1 MDHEN, CDR2 SYDVKM. The DNA of the CDR3 is TGTGCCAGCAGTTTCACTCTCACAGATACGCAGTATTTT. The encoded protein is CASSFTLTDTQYF.

In nucleotides, the CDR3 is TGTGCCAGCAGTTCACAGGGGATGAACACTGAAGCTTTCTTT. Translated: CASSSQGMNTEAFF. This chain uses TRBV6-4 with TRBJ1-1; the match to TRBD1 covers 7 bases. Germline trimming cut 5 bases from V and 0 bases from J; bases unmatched to any gene: 3. CDR3 length: 14 amino acids. Germline V CDR1 and CDR2: MRHNA, SNTAGT.

Only a few counts were recorded for this clone. V gene TRBV6-5 combines with J gene TRBJ1-1, with 9 nucleotides matching TRBD1. Germline V gene data show CDR1 as MNHEY and CDR2 as SVGAGI. The junction had 6 bases not matched to a gene; V was cut back by 4 bases and J by 6 bases. The CDR3 totals 14 residues. The CDR3 nucleotides are TGTGCCAGCAGTTTATCGGGACAGGGAGCTGAAGCTTTCTTT. Its protein product is CASSLSGQGAEAFF.

This chain uses TRBV6-5 with TRBJ2-6, with D maybe TRBD2 (5 bases). CDR1 and CDR2 from the germline V gene are MNHEY and SVGAGI. This CDR3 has 15 residues. With 4 bases removed from V and 3 bases from J, the gap between germline ends came to 10 bases. CDR3 in amino acids: CASSLFGLGANVLTF. DNA for the CDR3: TGTGCCAGCAGTTTGTTCGGACTTGGGGCCAACGTCCTGACTTTC.

The chain employs TRBV6-5 and TRBJ2-2, with 9 positions matching TRBD1. Germline CDR1 MNHEY, CDR2 SVGAGI. Trimming cost V 5 bases and J 16 bases; bases outside gene matches: 8. The CDR3 runs to 12 residues. DNA for the CDR3: TGTGCCAGCAGTCAAACAGGGGGCCCTGGGTTTTTT. As protein: CASSQTGGPGFF.

CDR3 sequence (DNA): TGTGCCAGCAGCCAGGGGAGCGGGGCCTCCTACGAGCAGTACTTC. It specifies CASSQGSGASYEQYF. The chain couples TRBV7-7 to TRBJ2-7, with D possibly being TRBD2 (7 bases). The CDR3 is 15 amino acids. Trimming cost V 5 bases and J 0 bases, with 14 bases left between them. Looked up from germline, CDR1 is SSHAT and CDR2 is FNYEAQ (reference sequence).

The chain uses TRBV5-1 and TRBJ1-2; no clear D. This CDR3 spans 13 amino acids. V was shortened by 1 base and J by 4 bases, with 8 bases between the two germline ends. Germline V CDR1 and CDR2: SGHRS, YFSETQ. CDR3 in amino acids: CASSLSSVYGYTF. In DNA form, the CDR3 reads TGCGCCAGCAGCTTGTCGTCAGTCTATGGCTACACCTTC.

This chain connects TRBV7-8 to TRBJ2-7; no definite D call. V dropped 0 bases and J dropped 4 bases, with 10 bases sitting between them. In germline, CDR1 is SGHVS, CDR2 FQNEAQ. The CDR3 length is 14 residues. Here the CDR3 DNA reads TGTGCCAGCAGCTTAGCCCCTGGGCCGTACGAGCAGTACTTC. Protein product: CASSLAPGPYEQYF.

The V call is TRBV7-8, the J call TRBJ2-7; the match to TRBD2 covers 9 bases. Unmatched junction bases numbered 19, after V lost 5 bases and J lost 11 bases. CDR1 SGHVS and CDR2 FQNEAQ come from the germline V gene. The CDR3 has 16 residues. CDR3: CASSLREAAGGGIEYF. CDR3 nucleotides: TGTGCCAGCAGCCTCCGGGAAGCAGCGGGGGGCGGTATTGAGTACTTC. The whole variable domain, filled in from reference TRBV7-8 and TRBJ2-7, reads GAGVSQSPRYKVAKRGQDVALRCDPISGHVSLFWYQQALGQGPEFLTYFQNEAQLDKSGLPSDRFFAERPEGSVSTLKIQRTQQEDSAVYLCASSLREAAGGGIEYFGPGTRLTVT.

The V call is TRBV4-2, the J call TRBJ1-2, with 8 bases fitting TRBD1. Germline trimming cut 4 bases from V and 5 bases from J; bases unmatched to any gene: 24. The CDR3 runs 20 residues. Germline CDR1 and CDR2: LGHNA and YNFKEQ. The CDR3 DNA is TGTGCCAGCAGCCCGCCCGAAGGGCAGGGGGCGGCAGGCGGGGCGTATGGCTACACCTTC. Its protein is CASSPPEGQGAAGGAYGYTF.

V usage is TRBV5-5 and J usage is TRBJ1-2, with TRBD1 matching over 9 bases. Germline lookup yields CDR1 SGHKS and CDR2 YYEKEE (reference sequence). The CDR3 consists of 15 residues. Germline trimming cut 1 base from V and 8 bases from J; bases unmatched to any gene: 9. CDR3 sequence (DNA): TGTGCCAGCAGCTTGTACGGGACAGGGAGTGTCGGCTACACCTTC. Protein product: CASSLYGTGSVGYTF. The whole variable domain, remainder taken from reference TRBV5-5 and TRBJ1-2, is DAGVTQSPTHLIKTRGQQVTLRCSPISGHKSVSWYQQVLGQGPQFIFQYYEKEERGRGNFPDRFSARQFPNYSSELNVNALLLGDSALYLCASSLYGTGSVGYTFGSGTRLTVV.

A single count supports this clone. This chain uses TRBV4-1 with TRBJ1-2, with 8 bases matching TRBD1. J lost 6 bases, V lost 5 bases, and 14 bases had no gene match. Per the germline V gene, CDR1 is MGHRA and CDR2 is YSYEKL. The CDR3 is 16 amino acids. The CDR3 loop is CASSEKAGTGSHGYTF. CDR3 nucleotide sequence: TGCGCCAGCAGCGAAAAAGCCGGGACAGGCTCCCATGGCTACACCTTC.